The 20 T cell receptor beta chains below all came from one sample that was sequenced in a study of T cells in Graves' hyperthyroidism and ophthalmopathy. RNA transcripts provided the source from which TCR beta CDR3 regions were amplified. During a first-round RT-PCR of the TCR CDR3, the HTBI primer set was used. TCRdb called the multiplex PCR reads again in MiXCR, with one record for every CDR3 protein. Of around 25,000 distinct CDR3 sequences listed, 45% to 50% were seen once; the top ten hold about a quarter. Sequenced: blood. The receptors were sampled from a woman between 40 and 55 years old with Graves' hyperthyroidism that later progressed to Graves' ophthalmopathy.

The chain carries TRBV20-1 and TRBJ2-2, with 10 positions matching TRBD2. The J segment lost 5 bases and the V segment lost 3 bases, leaving 6 bases of the junction unmatched. This CDR3 is built from 15 residues. Germline V gene lookup returns CDR1 DFQATT and CDR2 SNEGSKA (reference sequence). The CDR3 nucleotides are TGCAGTGCTAGTATAGCGGGAGGTTATACCGGGGAGCTGTTTTTT. It is translated as CSASIAGGYTGELFF.

This clonotype was counted many times. Possible read error: a much larger clone is one base away. The gene calls are TRBV5-1 and TRBJ2-7; TRBD2 might be the D (6 bases). Germline lookup yields CDR1 SGHRS and CDR2 YFSETQ. V lost 0 bases, J lost 2 bases, and 21 bases lay in between. CDR3 length: 18 residues. The CDR3 reads CASSLEVSRDSSAYEQYF. The CDR3 DNA is TGCGCCAGCAGCTTGGAAGTCTCCCGGGACTCCTCAGCCTACGAGCAGTACTTC.

For this clonotype: The CDR3 end shows no conserved phenylalanine or tryptophan, and so a read error is likely. J is TRBJ2-5 and V is TRBV9, with 11 positions matching TRBD1. This CDR3 contains 15 residues. Germline V CDR1 and CDR2: SGDLS, YYNGEE. Here the CDR3 reads CASSVGQGVREAQYL. In nucleotides, the CDR3 is TGTGCCAGCAGCGTGGGACAGGGGGTACGAGAGGCCCAGTACCTC.

This chain connects TRBV2 to TRBJ1-5; D may be TRBD1 (5 bases). Trimming took 9 bases from V and 7 from J, leaving 19 bases between them. The CDR3 consists of 14 residues. Germline loops: CDR1 SNHLY, CDR2 FYNNEI. The CDR3 DNA reads TGTGCCAGTTCAGCGGAAGGGGTGGGACAGCCCCAGCATTTT. It codes for CASSAEGVGQPQHF.

The genes are TRBV9 and TRBJ2-1; 8 bases match TRBD2. Germline V gene sequence: CDR1 SGDLS, CDR2 YYNGEE. Losses at the gene ends were 2 bases for V and 10 bases for J; bases not matched to a gene: 8. The CDR3 consists of 14 residues. This CDR3 is CASSVGGRSKEQFF. DNA for the CDR3: TGTGCCAGCAGCGTTGGCGGGAGGTCGAAGGAGCAGTTCTTC. The full variable domain, completed using reference TRBV9 and TRBJ2-1, is DSGVTQTPKHLITATGQRVTLRCSPRSGDLSVYWYQQSLDQGLQFLIQYYNGEERAKGNILERFSAQQFPDLHSELNLSSLELGDSALYFCASSVGGRSKEQFFGPGTRLTVL.

The genes are TRBV7-6 and TRBJ2-1; a possible D gene is TRBD2 (5 bases). The CDR3 has 16 residues. Between the trimmed V and J ends, which lost 6 bases and 0 bases, there was a span of 15 bases. The germline V gene encodes CDR1 SGHVS and CDR2 FNYEAQ. This chain's CDR3 is CASSSGVRSSYNEQFF. CDR3 nucleotide sequence: TGTGCCAGCAGTTCCGGGGTCCGCAGCTCCTACAATGAGCAGTTCTTC.

The J gene is TRBJ2-3, the V gene TRBV10-2; no clear D. Germline V gene sequence: CDR1 WSHSY, CDR2 SAAADI. V was pared by 7 bases and J by 2 bases, with 10 bases between. This CDR3 comprises 13 residues. CDR3 amino acids: CASTGQDTDTQYF. The CDR3 bases are TGCGCCAGCACCGGGCAGGACACAGATACGCAGTATTTT.

CDR3 in amino acids: CSVAGTDEQYF. In nucleotides, the CDR3 is TGCAGTGTTGCGGGAACCGACGAGCAGTACTTC. V is TRBV20-1 and J is TRBJ2-7, with D tentatively TRBD2 (6 bases). V was cut by 7 bases and J by 5 bases, with 12 bases left in between. CDR3 size: 11 residues. Germline V gives CDR1 DFQATT, CDR2 SNEGSKA (reference sequence).

The chain combines TRBV7-8 with TRBJ2-1, with D perhaps matching TRBD2 (6 bases). V was trimmed by 10 bases and J by 3 bases, leaving 10 bases between them. The CDR3 covers 12 residues. Germline values: CDR1 SGHVS, CDR2 FQNEAQ. The CDR3 is CAIRRDYNEQFF. DNA for the CDR3: TGTGCCATCAGGCGGGACTACAATGAGCAGTTCTTC. Combining the CDR3 with reference TRBV7-8 and TRBJ2-1 gives the whole variable domain GAGVSQSPRYKVAKRGQDVALRCDPISGHVSLFWYQQALGQGPEFLTYFQNEAQLDKSGLPSDRFFAERPEGSVSTLKIQRTQQEDSAVYLCAIRRDYNEQFFGPGTRLTVL.

V is TRBV10-3 and J is TRBJ2-2, with D hard to call. Between the trimmed V and J ends, which lost 10 bases and 4 bases, there was a span of 13 bases. Germline CDR1 is ENHRY and CDR2 is SYGVKD. The CDR3 has 13 amino acids. CDR3 bases: TGTGCCACACCCGGGCCGAGCACCGGGGAGCTGTTTTTT. Translation: CATPGPSTGELFF.

This clonotype was counted many times. The gene calls are TRBV5-4 and TRBJ2-2; a weak D match, TRBD1 (6 bases). Per the germline V gene, CDR1 is SGHNT and CDR2 is YYREEE (reference sequence). This CDR3 has 12 amino acids. Trimming stripped 2 bases from V and 9 bases from J, with 8 bases between. The CDR3 bases are TGTGCCAGCAGCTTTCAGGGGCGGGAGCTGTTTTTT. It codes for CASSFQGRELFF.

The rearrangement links TRBV2 to TRBJ2-2; D ambiguous. V was clipped by 3 bases and J by 4 bases, with 12 bases between them. This CDR3 contains 15 residues. Germline V lookup: CDR1 SNHLY, CDR2 FYNNEI. In DNA form, the CDR3 reads TGTGCCAGCAGTGACTACAGCTGGCGCACCGGGGAGCTGTTTTTT. This gives the protein CASSDYSWRTGELFF.

The rearrangement uses TRBV20-1 and TRBJ1-5; the match to TRBD1 covers 9 bases. Looked up from germline, CDR1 is DFQATT and CDR2 is SNEGSKA (reference sequence). V lost 6 bases and J lost 0; bases outside the gene matches: 12. The CDR3 is 17 amino acids. The CDR3: CSANPGQGGDSNQPQHF. CDR3 coding DNA: TGCAGTGCAAACCCGGGACAGGGTGGTGATAGCAATCAGCCCCAGCATTTT.

This sequence joins TRBV6-5 and TRBJ2-3; 9 positions agree with TRBD2. The CDR3 runs 15 residues. CDR1 is MNHEY and CDR2 is SVGAGI in the germline V gene. J was trimmed by 3 bases and V by 5 bases; bases with no gene match: 6. In DNA form, the CDR3 reads TGTGCCAGCAGTCGTAGCGGGAGTATAACAGATACGCAGTATTTT. It encodes CASSRSGSITDTQYF.

The rearrangement joins TRBV25-1 to TRBJ2-7; unclear D gene. The CDR3 is 13 amino acids. CDR1 and CDR2 (germline): MGHDK, SYGVNS. V was trimmed by 4 bases and J by 2 bases, leaving 9 bases between them. In nucleotides, the CDR3 is TGTGCCAGCAGTGTAGGAGCCACCTACGAGCAGTACTTC. Protein sequence: CASSVGATYEQYF.

As for this clonotype: One junction end does not reproduce the germline sequence, and a read error may be involved. V usage is TRBV19 and J usage is TRBJ1-1; D is uncertain. Per the germline V gene, CDR1 is LNHDA and CDR2 is SQIVND (reference sequence). The CDR3 sequence is 13 residues long. CDR3 bases: TGTGCCAGCAGTACCATCGGCGGCACTGAAGCTCTCTTT. Amino acids: CASSTIGGTEALF.

This chain joins TRBV19 and TRBJ2-7, with D possibly matching TRBD1 (5 bases). CDR1 LNHDA and CDR2 SQIVND come from the germline V gene (reference sequence). This CDR3 has 15 amino acids. V was trimmed by 2 bases and J by 4 bases, leaving 15 bases between them. The CDR3 is CASSITIDSKYEQYF. For the CDR3, the DNA is TGTGCCAGTAGTATAACTATCGACAGCAAATACGAGCAGTACTTC.

This chain joins TRBV20-1 and TRBJ1-2; 7 nucleotides line up with TRBD1. Germline CDR1 DFQATT, CDR2 SNEGSKA (reference sequence). CDR3 length: 10 amino acids. The CDR3 reads CSPLGGSNTF. The CDR3 DNA is TGCAGCCCGCTAGGGGGCAGCAACACCTTC.

The chain has TRBV5-4 and TRBJ2-5; D unresolved. The CDR3 covers 13 residues. Trimming shortened V by 0 bases and J by 5 bases, and 8 bases separated the two germline ends. Germline values: CDR1 SGHNT, CDR2 YYREEE (reference sequence). For the CDR3, the DNA is TGTGCCAGCAGCTTGGGCGCGTTTGAGACCCAGTACTTC. Amino acid sequence: CASSLGAFETQYF.

The CDR3 DNA reads TGTGCCAGTACCGCCCTGGCGGGAGAAAGCAATGAGCAGTTCTTC. Its protein product is CASTALAGESNEQFF. The chain recombines TRBV19 with TRBJ2-1; 7 bases line up with TRBD2. Germline CDR1 LNHDA, CDR2 SQIVND (reference sequence). V dropped 7 bases and J dropped 6; count of bases not matched to a gene: 12. CDR3 length equals 15 residues.